The 22 T cell receptor beta chains in this list originate from one sample, sequenced in a study of radiotherapy plus CTLA-4 blockade in lung cancer (dated by TCRdb to 2017 to 2018). Library generation was performed with the immunoSEQ multiplex PCR assay. TCRdb stores this immuneACCESS table with in-frame sequences only. Part of the clones is absent; in the studies checked, under half of the shortfall reflects unresolved V genes, and no reason is known for the rest. This sample gives about 78,000 clones in total; around 84% of them show up just once. Together, the top ten hold around 0.87% of the sample. The sequenced sample was peripheral blood, obtained from a patient treated with radiotherapy plus ipilimumab. Receptors originate from a human donor with non-small cell lung cancer who had stable disease on radiotherapy plus ipilimumab.

The rearrangement uses TRBV7-9 and TRBJ1-2; possibly TRBD1 for D (5 bases). The CDR3 is 15 residues long. CDR1 SEHNR and CDR2 FQNEAQ come from the germline V gene (reference sequence). The ends were cut back, 10 bases at V and 0 bases at J, with 18 bases in the middle. The CDR3 DNA follows: TGTGCCAACCACCCACCTCAGGGAACTAACTATGGCTACACCTTC. This encodes CANHPPQGTNYGYTF.

V usage is TRBV6-1 and J usage is TRBJ2-3; D is possibly TRBD1 (5 bases). The germline V gene encodes CDR1 MNHNS and CDR2 SASEGT. The CDR3 consists of 15 residues. The V end was cut by 6 bases, the J end by 4 bases, with 17 bases between. In DNA form, the CDR3 reads TGTGCCAGCAGGCACTTGGGGCAGGTGTCAGATACGCAGTATTTT. Translation: CASRHLGQVSDTQYF.

V usage is TRBV28 and J usage is TRBJ2-2, with TRBD1 matching over 7 bases. The CDR3 sequence is 14 residues long. After removal of 6 bases from V and 9 bases from J, the junction contained 10 bases not matched to a gene. Germline V gives CDR1 MDHEN, CDR2 SYDVKM. CDR3 in amino acids: CASSLDRVRRELFF. CDR3 nucleotide sequence: TGTGCCAGCAGCCTCGACAGGGTCAGGAGGGAGCTGTTTTTT.

The J gene is TRBJ2-3, the V gene TRBV25-1; no definite D call. CDR1 is MGHDK and CDR2 is SYGVNS in the germline V gene. The CDR3 extends over 12 amino acids. Trimming shortened V by 4 bases and J by 2 bases, and 4 bases separated the two germline ends. The CDR3, as DNA: TGTGCCAGCAGTGCGCTCACAGATACGCAGTATTTT. Amino acid sequence: CASSALTDTQYF.

This chain connects TRBV27 to TRBJ1-2; TRBD1 is a possible D gene (5 bases). With 6 bases removed from V and 4 bases from J, the gap between germline ends came to 12 bases. There are 13 residues in the CDR3. Germline CDR1 and CDR2: MNHEY and SMNVEV (reference sequence). The CDR3 DNA follows: TGTGCCAGCAGCCGTACGGGGGTCTATGGCTACACCTTC. Protein sequence: CASSRTGVYGYTF.

The genes are TRBV9 and TRBJ1-4; no reliable D call. Germline-derived CDR1 and CDR2 are SGDLS and YYNGEE. Trimming left V 0 bases short and J 3 bases short, with 6 bases between. The CDR3 has 14 residues. In DNA, the CDR3 is TGTGCCAGCAGCGTAGCCGGGGCTAATGAAAAACTGTTTTTT. This gives the protein CASSVAGANEKLFF.

This clone was seen only once. The chain has TRBV18 and TRBJ1-6; D is unclear. Per the germline V gene, CDR1 is KGHSH and CDR2 is LQKENI. Trimming shortened V by 3 bases and J by 5 bases, and 8 bases separated the two germline ends. There are 14 residues in the CDR3. CDR3 DNA: TGTGCCAGCTCACCCCTCCCAGATAATTCACCCCTCCACTTT. It specifies CASSPLPDNSPLHF. Supplemented by reference TRBV18 and TRBJ1-6, the full variable domain reads NAGVMQNPRHLVRRRGQEARLRCSPMKGHSHVYWYRQLPEEGLKFMVYLQKENIIDESGMPKERFSAEFPKEGPSILRIQQVVRGDSAAYFCASSPLPDNSPLHFGNGTRLTVT.

This chain connects TRBV2 to TRBJ2-5; perhaps D is TRBD1 or TRBD2 (6 bases each). V gave up 5 bases and J gave up 7 bases, with 17 bases separating them. From germline, CDR1 is SNHLY and CDR2 FYNNEI. The CDR3 sequence is 14 residues long. In DNA form, the CDR3 reads TGTGCCAGCAGTTATCAGGGGTTGGGAGGGACCCAGTACTTC. Translating it yields CASSYQGLGGTQYF.

In nucleotides, the CDR3 is TGTGCCAGCAGCCCCAAGAGGGGCGGATCAGATACGCAGTATTTT. Its protein product is CASSPKRGGSDTQYF. J is TRBJ2-3 and V is TRBV7-3; D may match TRBD1 or TRBD2 (5 bases each). The V and J ends lost 5 bases and 4 bases respectively, with 16 bases between them. The CDR3 spans 15 residues. Germline CDR1 is SGHTA and CDR2 is FQGTGA.

J is TRBJ2-7 and V is TRBV11-2; TRBD1 might be the D (7 bases). Germline CDR1 SGHAT, CDR2 FQNNGV. The CDR3 spans 16 residues. V was cut by 1 base and J by 4 bases, with 17 bases left in between. CDR3 protein: CASSLGPGQGGYEQYF. The CDR3 bases are TGTGCCAGCAGCTTAGGGCCTGGCCAGGGGGGTTACGAGCAGTACTTC.

The rearrangement joins TRBV10-1 to TRBJ2-6; TRBD1 matches 9 bases. Germline V gene sequence: CDR1 WNHNN, CDR2 SYGVQD (reference sequence). The CDR3 is made up of 14 amino acids. V dropped 8 bases and J dropped 8; count of bases not matched to a gene: 7. This chain's CDR3 is CASSRDRETNVLTF. In nucleotides, the CDR3 is TGCGCCAGCTCTAGGGACAGGGAGACCAACGTCCTGACTTTC.

This sequence joins TRBV11-2 and TRBJ2-5; 11 nucleotides align to TRBD1. Germline-derived CDR1 and CDR2 are SGHAT and FQNNGV. CDR3 length: 15 amino acids. The trim removed 5 bases at V and 5 bases at J, leaving 7 bases unmatched. The chain's CDR3 is CASSQDRGLRETQYF. The CDR3, as DNA: TGTGCCAGCAGCCAGGACAGGGGGCTGAGGGAGACCCAGTACTTC.

This sequence joins TRBV7-2 and TRBJ2-1; 14 bases align to TRBD2. CDR3 length equals 16 residues. Germline V gene data show CDR1 as SGHTA and CDR2 as FQGNSA. The V gene end was trimmed by 6 bases and the J gene end by 9 bases; junction bases not matched to a gene: 10. CDR3 in DNA: TGTGCCAGCAGTCCTAGGACTAGCGGGGGGCACGTTGAGCAGTTCTTC. This translates into CASSPRTSGGHVEQFF.

The rearrangement uses TRBV2 and TRBJ1-5; D is uncertain. This CDR3 comprises 14 residues. Looked up from germline, CDR1 is SNHLY and CDR2 is FYNNEI. The V gene lost 5 bases and the J gene lost 1 base, with 9 bases spanning the gap. CDR3 sequence: CASSLEGSNQPQHF. The CDR3 DNA follows: TGTGCCAGCAGTCTCGAAGGGAGCAATCAGCCCCAGCATTTT.

The CDR3 reads CASSPNLGLWAGYTF. As DNA, the CDR3 is TGTGCCAGCTCACCAAATCTAGGGCTCTGGGCTGGCTACACCTTC. The rearrangement links TRBV18 to TRBJ1-2; no clear D. V lost 2 bases and J 7 bases, leaving 17 bases between the germline ends. CDR3 size: 15 residues. Per the germline V gene, CDR1 is KGHSH and CDR2 is LQKENI.

A remark on this clone: This likely comes from a read error, as the CDR3 has no conserved phenylalanine or tryptophan at its end. The limits of the CDR3 on the DNA are not certain, so only TCRdb's listed CDR3 is given. The chain couples TRBV9 to TRBJ1-4; TRBD1, as called in the table, went unchecked against the DNA. The CDR3 region is 11 residues in length, termini included. The germline CDR1 and CDR2 sequences are SGDLS and YYNGEE. The CDR3 protein is CASSYKQGPIL.

The chain combines TRBV18 with TRBJ1-3; perhaps TRBD1 as D (5 bases). Germline V gene data show CDR1 as KGHSH and CDR2 as LQKENI. V lost 2 bases, J lost 4 bases, and 18 bases lay in between. This CDR3 contains 17 residues. For the CDR3, the DNA is TGTGCCAGCTCACCATATGGAGGAAGGGGATCCGGAAACACCATATATTTT. Translation: CASSPYGGRGSGNTIYF.

The rearrangement links TRBV27 to TRBJ1-1; 11 bases align to TRBD1. This CDR3 has 16 amino acids. V lost 8 bases and J lost 6; bases outside the gene matches: 14. CDR1 is MNHEY and CDR2 is SMNVEV in the germline V gene (reference sequence). The CDR3 nucleotides read TGTGCCAGCCGACGGTCGGGACAGGGGGTTGTCGCTGAAGCTTTCTTT. It is translated as CASRRSGQGVVAEAFF.

The chain recombines TRBV2 with TRBJ1-4; D gene ambiguous. With 11 bases removed from V and 0 bases from J, the gap between germline ends came to 19 bases. The germline V gene has CDR1 SNHLY and CDR2 FYNNEI. This CDR3 has 16 residues. CDR3 sequence: CALTTEPDSTNEKLFF. The CDR3 DNA follows: TGTGCCCTTACTACAGAACCCGATTCAACTAATGAAAAACTGTTTTTT.

The J gene is TRBJ2-5, the V gene TRBV18; D is possibly TRBD1 (6 bases). CDR1 is KGHSH and CDR2 is LQKENI in the germline V gene. Trimming removed 3 bases from V and 5 bases from J, with 10 bases in between. This CDR3 has 13 residues. CDR3 DNA sequence: TGTGCCAGCTCACCGGGGGCTCGGGAGACCCAGTACTTC. It is translated as CASSPGARETQYF.

This sequence joins TRBV7-6 and TRBJ2-5; 12 bases map to TRBD2. J lost 1 base, V lost 2 bases, and 8 bases had no gene match. Germline V gene sequence: CDR1 SGHVS, CDR2 FNYEAQ. The length of the CDR3 is 18 residues. The CDR3 sequence: CASSLSSGGALLQETQYF. CDR3 nucleotides: TGTGCCAGCAGCTTATCTAGCGGGGGGGCACTTCTCCAAGAGACCCAGTACTTC. Full variable domain (missing parts from reference TRBV7-6 and TRBJ2-5): GAGVSQSPRYKVTKRGQDVALRCDPISGHVSLYWYRQALGQGPEFLTYFNYEAQQDKSGLPNDRFSAERPEGSISTLTIQRTEQRDSAMYRCASSLSSGGALLQETQYFGPGTRLLVL.

The CDR3 region is CASRGGGNQPQHF. The CDR3 DNA sequence: TGTGCCAGCAGGGGCGGAGGCAATCAGCCCCAGCATTTT. V usage is TRBV6-1 and J usage is TRBJ1-5, with D uncertain. From germline, CDR1 is MNHNS and CDR2 SASEGT. Trimming pared 6 bases from V and 2 bases from J, leaving 8 bases between. CDR3 length: 13 amino acids.